The next 20 T cell receptor beta chains were all read from a single sample in a study of T cells after yellow fever vaccination. TCRdb re-called the 5' RACE reads through MiXCR, storing one row per CDR3 protein. The data show 500,000 to 650,000 distinct CDR3 sequences, 9% to 15% seen once. Here the sequenced sample was PBMCs, taken on the day of the yellow fever booster vaccination. The receptors were sampled from a man under 40 who received the YFV17D yellow fever vaccine.

This clonotype was seen at least ten times. V is TRBV20-1 and J is TRBJ2-3; no clear D. Trimming shortened V by 6 bases and J by 6 bases, and 7 bases separated the two germline ends. This CDR3 comprises 10 residues. In germline, CDR1 is DFQATT, CDR2 SNEGSKA (reference sequence). The CDR3 is CSAPTDTQYF. In nucleotides, the CDR3 is TGCAGTGCCCCAACCGATACGCAGTATTTT.

Only a few counts were recorded for this clonotype. The CDR3 nucleotides read TGTGCCAGCAGCTCGGTTATTTGGGGTAACACCGGGGAGCTGTTTTTT. Translating it yields CASSSVIWGNTGELFF. The chain couples TRBV7-3 to TRBJ2-2; D gene uncertain. CDR3 length equals 16 residues. V was cut by 4 bases and J by 2 bases, with 14 bases left in between. Germline CDR1 reads SGHTA; CDR2 reads FQGTGA. Full variable domain (remainder filled in from reference TRBV7-3 and TRBJ2-2): GAGVSQTPSNKVTEKGKYVELRCDPISGHTALYWYRQSLGQGPEFLIYFQGTGAADDSGLPNDRFFAVRPEGSVSTLKIQRTERGDSAVYLCASSSVIWGNTGELFFGEGSRLTVL.

The chain couples TRBV9 to TRBJ2-5; possible D gene TRBD2, 6 bases. The CDR3 contains 14 residues. Germline-derived CDR1 and CDR2 are SGDLS and YYNGEE. Trimming pared 0 bases from V and 1 base from J, leaving 7 bases between. This chain's CDR3 is CASSVETSQETQYF. The CDR3 DNA reads as TGTGCCAGCAGCGTAGAGACTAGCCAAGAGACCCAGTACTTC.

The chain links TRBV12-3 or TRBV12-4 to TRBJ2-6; D is unresolved. The length of the CDR3 is 13 residues. V was clipped by 4 bases and J by 10 bases, with 11 bases between them. In DNA form, the CDR3 reads TGTGCCAGCAGTTCCCGGCCAGCGAACGTCCTGACTTTC. Residues: CASSSRPANVLTF.

In its sample, this clonotype was seen a few times. This chain connects TRBV13 to TRBJ2-1; weak D call: TRBD2 (5 bases). V was clipped by 5 bases and J by 1 base, with 30 bases between them. CDR3 size: 21 residues. Germline V gene data show CDR1 as PRHDT and CDR2 as FYEKMQ (reference sequence). CDR3 loop: CASSPHRTPGPGSGSYNEQFF. CDR3 DNA sequence: TGTGCCAGCAGCCCCCACCGAACTCCGGGTCCCGGGTCGGGGTCCTACAATGAGCAGTTCTTC.

A few counts support this clonotype. V gene TRBV20-1 combines with J gene TRBJ2-2; 16 bases are a match to TRBD2. Unmatched junction bases numbered 14, after V lost 6 bases and J lost 4 bases. CDR1 is DFQATT, CDR2 SNEGSKA, per germline (reference sequence). There are 19 residues in the CDR3. CDR3 in DNA: TGCAGTGCCGACATCCGGGGACTAGCGGGAGGGTCGGCCACCGGGGAGCTGTTTTTT. The encoded protein is CSADIRGLAGGSATGELFF.

The rearrangement uses TRBV11-2 and TRBJ2-3, with 10 bases matching TRBD1. Germline values: CDR1 SGHAT, CDR2 FQNNGV. This CDR3 is built from 19 residues. Unmatched junction bases numbered 11, after V lost 2 bases and J lost 0 bases. CDR3 in amino acids: CASSLSPPETGGSTDTQYF. In DNA form, the CDR3 reads TGTGCCAGCAGCTTAAGCCCCCCCGAGACAGGGGGCAGCACAGATACGCAGTATTTT.

This clonotype was found a few times. V usage is TRBV24-1 and J usage is TRBJ2-3, with 7 bases matching TRBD2. The junction had 4 bases not matched to a gene; V was cut back by 4 bases and J by 4 bases. Germline V gene sequence: CDR1 KGHDR, CDR2 SFDVKD. CDR3 size: 14 residues. CDR3 sequence (DNA): TGTGCCACCAGTGAGGGAGGGGTCGCAGATACGCAGTATTTT. As protein: CATSEGGVADTQYF.

The V call is TRBV20-1, the J call TRBJ2-5; a weak D match, TRBD1 (6 bases). The CDR3 totals 12 residues. Germline lookup yields CDR1 DFQATT and CDR2 SNEGSKA (reference sequence). The V gene lost 5 bases and the J gene lost 1 base, with 8 bases spanning the gap. The CDR3, as DNA: TGCAGTGCTCGACAGGTCCAAGAGACCCAGTACTTC. Its translation: CSARQVQETQYF.

V gene TRBV15 combines with J gene TRBJ2-3; no clear D gene. The CDR3 has 15 residues. Germline values: CDR1 LNHNV, CDR2 YYDKDF (reference sequence). The germline V and J ends were trimmed by 1 base and 3 bases, with 11 bases remaining between them. CDR3 in amino acids: CATSRVGVRTDTQYF. In DNA, the CDR3 is TGTGCCACCAGCAGAGTTGGGGTGAGAACAGATACGCAGTATTTT. Variable domain in full (rest from reference TRBV15 and TRBJ2-3): DAMVIQNPRYQVTQFGKPVTLSCSQTLNHNVMYWYQQKSSQAPKLLFHYYDKDFNNEADTPDNFQSRRPNTSFCFLDIRSPGLGDTAMYLCATSRVGVRTDTQYFGPGTRLTVL.

V and J are TRBV5-1 and TRBJ2-7; 10 bases agree with TRBD1. The CDR3 contains 15 residues. The germline V gene has CDR1 SGHRS and CDR2 YFSETQ. V gave up 5 bases and J gave up 0 bases; unmatched junction bases: 5. The CDR3 sequence is CASREDRGISYEQYF. CDR3 bases: TGCGCCAGCAGGGAGGACAGGGGGATCTCCTACGAGCAGTACTTC.

The gene calls are TRBV24-1 and TRBJ2-2, with D possibly TRBD1 on 6 matching bases. This CDR3 is built from 16 residues. CDR1 and CDR2 from the germline V gene are KGHDR and SFDVKD. V lost 3 bases and J lost 8, with 18 bases in between. Written as DNA, the CDR3 is TGTGCCACCAGTGATCTACCACTTACAGGGTCTGGGGAGCTGTTTTTT. Residues: CATSDLPLTGSGELFF.

The rearrangement joins TRBV5-1 to TRBJ2-1, with 10 bases lining up with TRBD2. Trimming took 1 base from V and 6 from J; bases not matched to a gene: 4. The germline V gene encodes CDR1 SGHRS and CDR2 YFSETQ. CDR3 size: 15 residues. Here the CDR3 DNA reads TGCGCCAGCAGCTTGTCTCCTAGCGGGAGCAATGAGCAGTTCTTC. This sequence encodes CASSLSPSGSNEQFF.

This clonotype was seen a few times. The J gene is TRBJ2-1, the V gene TRBV12-3 or TRBV12-4; perhaps TRBD2 as D (6 bases). V lost 9 bases to trimming and J lost 4 bases, with 16 bases between them. The CDR3 loop spans 14 amino acids. The CDR3, as DNA: TGTGCCAGTCTTGGCGGGATAAATTACAATGAGCAGTTCTTC. As protein: CASLGGINYNEQFF.

In this sample, this clonotype turned up a few times. The genes are TRBV6-1 and TRBJ1-1; possibly TRBD1 for D (6 bases). The V end was cut by 7 bases, the J end by 0 bases, with 12 bases between. The CDR3 extends over 14 amino acids. Germline CDR1 MNHNS, CDR2 SASEGT. This chain's CDR3 is CASKQQGMNTEAFF. The CDR3 bases are TGTGCCAGCAAGCAACAGGGAATGAACACTGAAGCTTTCTTT.

The V gene is TRBV7-6, the J gene TRBJ2-7; 8 positions match TRBD2. CDR1 is SGHVS and CDR2 is FNYEAQ in the germline V gene. J gave up 2 bases and V 5 bases, and 11 bases lay outside the gene matches. The CDR3 is 16 amino acids. CDR3 residues: CASSPSGGGSPYEQYF. Written as DNA, the CDR3 is TGTGCCAGCAGCCCCAGCGGGGGCGGGAGCCCCTACGAGCAGTACTTC.

The rearrangement links TRBV15 to TRBJ2-7, with unresolved D. CDR1 is LNHNV, CDR2 YYDKDF, per germline (reference sequence). This CDR3 is 16 amino acids long. Trimming cost V 5 bases and J 6 bases, with 23 bases left between them. The DNA for the CDR3 is TGTGCCACCAGCCCTGGGGTCGTTGGCGTCTGGGGCGAGCAGTACTTC. Translation gives CATSPGVVGVWGEQYF.

The chain joins TRBV6-2 or TRBV6-3 to TRBJ2-7; D not certain. Germline V gives CDR1 MNHEY, CDR2 SVGEGT. There are 12 residues in the CDR3. V was trimmed by 5 bases and J by 3 bases, leaving 8 bases between them. Here the CDR3 reads CASSAWGYEQYF. CDR3 in DNA: TGTGCCAGCAGTGCCTGGGGCTACGAGCAGTACTTC.

This clonotype has ten or more counts. The chain couples TRBV20-1 to TRBJ2-3; D uncertain. V was clipped by 3 bases and J by 2 bases, with 6 bases between them. The CDR3 loop spans 12 amino acids. The germline CDR1 and CDR2 sequences are DFQATT and SNEGSKA (reference sequence). The CDR3 region is CSASPHTDTQYF. The CDR3 DNA is TGCAGTGCTAGCCCCCACACAGATACGCAGTATTTT.

The rearrangement links TRBV20-1 to TRBJ2-7; D is possibly TRBD1 (5 bases). The CDR3 covers 16 residues. Germline loops: CDR1 DFQATT, CDR2 SNEGSKA (reference sequence). The V end lost 6 bases, the J end lost 6 bases, and 27 bases lay between the germline ends. Written as DNA, the CDR3 is TGCAGTGCGACGCGAGACACGGACACTATGGTGGGCGAGCAGTACTTC. It encodes CSATRDTDTMVGEQYF.